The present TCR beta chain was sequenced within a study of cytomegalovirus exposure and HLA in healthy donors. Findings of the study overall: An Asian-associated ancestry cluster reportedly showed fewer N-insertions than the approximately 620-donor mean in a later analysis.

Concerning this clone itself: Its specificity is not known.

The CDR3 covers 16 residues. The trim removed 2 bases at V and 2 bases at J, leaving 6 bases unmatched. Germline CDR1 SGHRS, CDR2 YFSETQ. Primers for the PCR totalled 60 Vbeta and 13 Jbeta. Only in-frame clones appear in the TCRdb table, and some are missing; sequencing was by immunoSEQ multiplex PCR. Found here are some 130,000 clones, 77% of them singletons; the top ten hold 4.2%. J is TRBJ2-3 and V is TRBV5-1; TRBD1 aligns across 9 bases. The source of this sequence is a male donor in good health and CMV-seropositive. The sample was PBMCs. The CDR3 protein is CASSFGTGIFTDTQYF. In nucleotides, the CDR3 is TGCGCCAGCAGCTTTGGGACAGGGATATTCACAGATACGCAGTATTTT. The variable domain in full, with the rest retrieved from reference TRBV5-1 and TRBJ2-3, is KAGVTQTPRYLIKTRGQQVTLSCSPISGHRSVSWYQQTPGQGLQFLFEYFSETQRNKGNFPGRFSGRQFSNSRSEMNVSTLELGDSALYLCASSFGTGIFTDTQYFGPGTRLTVL.